Listed here are 16 T cell receptor beta chains from one sample, sequenced in a study of OX40 agonist ivuxolimab in advanced cancers. Assay used: immunoSEQ multiplex PCR; TCRdb lists only in-frame clones, some missing. The sample has tens of thousands of clones; approximately 94% are singletons. The source material was CD4+ or CD8+ T cells sorted from blood, sampled in a trial of the OX40 agonist ivuxolimab. These receptors were collected from an adult with an advanced solid tumor such as melanoma, head and neck, liver or kidney cancer.

Worth noting for this clone: Germline is not matched at one junction end, which may reflect a read error. The genes are TRBV7-7 and TRBJ2-2; D might be TRBD2 (6 bases). The CDR3 is 14 amino acids. The germline V gene has CDR1 SSHAT and CDR2 FNYEAQ (reference sequence). The DNA for the CDR3 is TGTGCTAGCAGCTTAGCGGTGACTGGCGGGGAGCTGTTTTTT. Encoded protein: CASSLAVTGGELFF.

The genes are TRBV4-1 and TRBJ2-1; 10 nucleotides line up with TRBD2. V gave up 4 bases and J gave up 6 bases; unmatched junction bases: 6. This CDR3 is 15 amino acids long. Per the germline V gene, CDR1 is MGHRA and CDR2 is YSYEKL. DNA of the CDR3: TGCGCCAGCAGCCTAATGGGACTAGCGCGCAATGAGCAGTTCTTC. It yields the protein CASSLMGLARNEQFF.

This clone was seen only a few times. The chain uses TRBV6-1 and TRBJ1-5; D not certain. The CDR3 covers 13 residues. Germline assignment: CDR1 MNHNS and CDR2 SASEGT. The V end lost 2 bases, the J end lost 3 bases, and 5 bases lay between the germline ends. CDR3: CASSEIANQPQHF. As DNA, the CDR3 is TGTGCCAGCAGTGAAATTGCCAATCAGCCCCAGCATTTT.

The rearrangement uses TRBV28 and TRBJ1-3; 8 bases align to TRBD1. Losses at the gene ends were 6 bases for V and 2 bases for J; bases not matched to a gene: 3. Germline V gene lookup returns CDR1 MDHEN and CDR2 SYDVKM. The CDR3 has 14 residues. The CDR3 coding sequence is TGTGCCAGCAGATGGACAGGGACTGGAAACACCATATATTTT. Amino acids: CASRWTGTGNTIYF.

J is TRBJ2-7 and V is TRBV27; 15 bases are a match to TRBD2. The CDR3 runs to 14 residues. Unmatched junction bases numbered 4, after V lost 6 bases and J lost 7 bases. Germline V gives CDR1 MNHEY, CDR2 SMNVEV (reference sequence). In DNA form, the CDR3 reads TGTGCCAGCAGACGGACTAGCGGGAGGGGGGAGCAGTACTTC. This encodes CASRRTSGRGEQYF.

The chain has TRBV27 and TRBJ2-1; TRBD2 agrees at 10 bases. This CDR3 contains 19 residues. The V gene's germline CDR1 is MNHEY and CDR2 SMNVEV (reference sequence). With 4 bases clipped from V and 0 bases from J, the junction kept 12 bases outside the gene matches. The CDR3 nucleotides are TGTGCCAGCAGTTCTGGACTAGCGGAGACGAGGAGCTCCTACAATGAGCAGTTCTTC. This gives the protein CASSSGLAETRSSYNEQFF.

This clone has only one observation. The V gene is TRBV6-5, the J gene TRBJ2-3; 11 positions match TRBD2. The CDR3 covers 15 residues. CDR1 MNHEY and CDR2 SVGAGI come from the germline V gene. V dropped 6 bases and J dropped 5; count of bases not matched to a gene: 7. CDR3 loop: CASRGVAGGEDTQYF. CDR3 coding DNA: TGTGCCAGCAGGGGAGTAGCGGGAGGGGAAGATACGCAGTATTTT.

The chain couples TRBV7-2 to TRBJ2-7; maybe TRBD1 (6 bases). The germline CDR1 and CDR2 sequences are SGHTA and FQGNSA. The V end lost 1 base, the J end lost 5 bases, and 12 bases lay between the germline ends. The CDR3 has 14 amino acids. The CDR3 here is CASSLGTQGHEQYF. In nucleotides, the CDR3 is TGTGCCAGCAGCTTAGGGACACAGGGCCACGAGCAGTACTTC.

The chain recombines TRBV18 with TRBJ1-3, with TRBD1 as a possible D gene (5 bases). CDR1 KGHSH and CDR2 LQKENI come from the germline V gene. Trimming pared 2 bases from V and 0 bases from J, leaving 11 bases between. CDR3 length equals 16 residues. The CDR3 loop reads CASSPFTGLSGNTIYF. The CDR3 DNA reads as TGTGCCAGCTCACCATTCACAGGCCTCTCTGGAAACACCATATATTTT.

The chain recombines TRBV15 with TRBJ1-4; 8 bases line up with TRBD1. V lost 0 bases, J lost 5 bases, and 5 bases stayed unmatched. Germline V gene lookup returns CDR1 LNHNV and CDR2 YYDKDF (reference sequence). The CDR3 is made up of 16 amino acids. The CDR3 bases are TGTGCCACCAGCAGAGATCGGGGGGACAGGAATGAAAAACTGTTTTTT. Translation gives CATSRDRGDRNEKLFF.

CDR3 coding DNA: TGTGCCAGCAGCGCGACTAGGGCTTGGGAGACCCAGTACTTC. It yields the protein CASSATRAWETQYF. The chain couples TRBV11-2 to TRBJ2-5; maybe TRBD2 (6 bases). The germline V gene encodes CDR1 SGHAT and CDR2 FQNNGV. V was clipped by 5 bases and J by 5 bases, with 15 bases between them. The CDR3 covers 14 residues.

This chain connects TRBV7-2 to TRBJ1-1, with D unresolved. The length of the CDR3 is 13 residues. V shed 3 bases and J shed 3 bases, with 8 bases lying between them. Germline-derived CDR1 and CDR2 are SGHTA and FQGNSA. CDR3 bases: TGTGCCAGCAGCTTGCTTCCGGACACTGAAGCTTTCTTT. Translating gives CASSLLPDTEAFF.

The chain joins TRBV7-9 to TRBJ2-5; D may match TRBD1 or TRBD2 (5 bases each). CDR3 length: 14 residues. Germline values: CDR1 SEHNR, CDR2 FQNEAQ (reference sequence). V lost 1 base and J 7 bases, leaving 13 bases between the germline ends. The CDR3 DNA reads TGTGCCAGCAGCTTAGTGGTTGAGGGGCTGACCCAGTACTTC. Amino acid sequence: CASSLVVEGLTQYF.

The J gene is TRBJ2-7, the V gene TRBV7-2; no clear D gene. CDR1 is SGHTA, CDR2 FQGNSA, per germline. This CDR3 has 14 residues. Trimming removed 5 bases at V and 5 bases at J, with 16 bases between. CDR3 coding DNA: TGTGCCAGCAGCGGAGACTGGACGAGGCACGAGCAGTACTTC. Translated, it gives CASSGDWTRHEQYF. Drawing the rest from reference TRBV7-2 and TRBJ2-7, the complete variable domain is GAGVSQSPSNKVTEKGKDVELRCDPISGHTALYWYRQSLGQGLEFLIYFQGNSAPDKSGLPSDRFSAERTGGSVSTLTIQRTQQEDSAVYLCASSGDWTRHEQYFGPGTRLTVT.

This chain connects TRBV28 to TRBJ1-6; D gene ambiguous. The CDR3 spans 14 residues. V shed 4 bases and J shed 10 bases, with 14 bases lying between them. The germline gives CDR1 MDHEN, CDR2 SYDVKM. The CDR3 protein is CASSSPTQGSPLHF. The CDR3 DNA follows: TGTGCCAGCAGTTCCCCCACACAAGGATCACCCCTCCACTTT.

For this clone: The sample contains more than one DNA sequence encoding this CDR3. The CDR3 sequence: CASSLGLAGQETQYF. In DNA form, the CDR3 reads TGTGCCAGCAGCTTAGGACTAGCGGGCCAAGAGACCCAGTACTTC. This rearrangement joins TRBV11-3 to TRBJ2-5; 10 bases are a match to TRBD2. CDR3 length: 15 residues. V lost 1 base and J lost 1; bases outside the gene matches: 0. Germline V CDR1 and CDR2: SGHNT, YENEEA.